One sample yielded the 4 T cell receptor beta chains listed below, sequenced in a study of cytomegalovirus exposure and HLA in healthy donors (dated by TCRdb to 2015 to 2018). The library was prepared using the immunoSEQ multiplex PCR assay. The multiplex PCR relied on a mix of 60 forward primers for TCR Vbeta segments and 13 reverse primers for TCR Jbeta segments. Not all clones reach the TCRdb copy of this immuneACCESS table, which keeps in-frame sequences only. Checked studies attribute under half of the gap to unresolved V genes and leave the rest unexplained. For this sample the table gives some 88,000 clones, of which about 69% were detected only once. The ten biggest clones cover 16% of the sample. Sequenced material: PBMCs. These receptors all come from a woman aged 18-35 years in good health and CMV-seropositive.

On this clone: Other DNA sequences from this sample encode an identical CDR3 as well. The chain links TRBV14 to TRBJ2-3, with D possibly TRBD1 on 6 matching bases. The CDR3 covers 14 residues. Germline assignment: CDR1 SGHDN and CDR2 FVKESK. V gave up 1 base and J gave up 1 base, with 6 bases separating them. CDR3 protein: CASSQAGGTDTQYF. The CDR3 DNA follows: TGTGCCAGCAGCCAAGCAGGGGGCACAGATACGCAGTATTTT.

This chain links TRBV4-1 with TRBJ1-1, with TRBD1 matching 7 bases. The CDR3 has 14 amino acids. The J segment lost 1 base and the V segment lost 3 bases, leaving 2 bases of the junction unmatched. Germline-derived CDR1 and CDR2 are MGHRA and YSYEKL. In nucleotides, the CDR3 is TGCGCCAGCAGCCACGGACAGGAGAACACTGAAGCTTTCTTT. This encodes CASSHGQENTEAFF.

The chain joins TRBV9 to TRBJ2-1; 12 nucleotides line up with TRBD1. Germline V gene data show CDR1 as SGDLS and CDR2 as YYNGEE. This CDR3 has 15 residues. The J segment lost 10 bases and the V segment lost 3 bases, leaving 8 bases of the junction unmatched. The CDR3: CASSAGTGGTWEQFF. Written as DNA, the CDR3 is TGTGCCAGCAGCGCCGGGACAGGGGGCACCTGGGAGCAGTTCTTC.

V and J are TRBV9 and TRBJ2-6, with a weak D call TRBD1 (5 bases). The CDR3 extends over 18 amino acids. CDR1 is SGDLS, CDR2 YYNGEE, per germline. V gave up 4 bases and J gave up 0 bases, with 17 bases separating them. The CDR3 DNA follows: TGTGCCAGCAGCCCACAAGGGGCAGTCTTCTCTGGGGCCAACGTCCTGACTTTC. Protein sequence: CASSPQGAVFSGANVLTF.